This T cell receptor (beta chain) appears in the sequencing data of a study of graft-versus-host responses after intestinal transplantation (dated by TCRdb to the early 2020s). Regarding the research as a whole: Multivisceral, liver-intestinal, or isolated intestinal transplants were received by the recipients. Anti-thymocyte globulin induction was given to all recipients, followed by maintenance tacrolimus and steroids for around three years. Graft-versus-host and host-versus-graft alloreactive T cell clones were tracked in the graft, circulation and bone marrow after intestinal transplantation using bulk TCR-beta CDR3 sequencing. Alloreactive clones were identified by sequencing pre-transplant mixed lymphocyte reaction products and comparing these products with unstimulated pre-transplant donor and recipient T cells. The cohort enrolled about two dozen intestinal transplant recipients, one of whom was a retransplant, and 3 patients without pretransplant specimens were excluded. Donor T cell macrochimerism was defined as a peak of at least 4% donor T cells among recipient peripheral blood mononuclear cells. Rather than going through the commercial service, samples from a few later patients were sequenced in-house on an Illumina MiSeq and processed with MiXCR.

Study-wide conclusions, independent of this receptor: GvH clones were detected in recipient bone marrow, and some appeared earlier in ileal mucosa or blood, consistent with an intestinal mucosal origin. Early after transplant, declines in HvG clones were associated with peak levels of circulating GvH clones. Conclusions were limited by the relatively low number and heterogeneity of intestinal transplant patients. High GvH to HvG T cell clonal ratios were observed in the allografts of patients with donor T cell macrochimerism.

The time point label for this specimen denotes: cells obtained before transplantation from donor or recipient. In the mixed lymphocyte reactions, roughly 200,000 CFSE-labeled pre-transplant responders were plated with roughly 200,000 irradiated violet-dye-labeled stimulators and cultured for 6 days. After the mixed lymphocyte reaction, proliferating CD3+CD4+CFSE-low and CD3+CD8+CFSE-low responder cells were FACS-sorted on a BD Influx sorter. V lost 5 bases and J lost 2 bases, and the count of bases not matched to a germline gene is 20. The CDR3 holds 19 amino acids from the cysteine to the phenylalanine. The entry retains the CDR3 DNA only, 57 bases that are in frame from base 1. CDR1 and CDR2 are read off the germline V gene (reference sequence) as SEHNR and FQNEAQ. In the case of this clone: No base quality values were provided; no much bigger clone lies one nucleotide off.

The library came from the immunoSEQ multiplex PCR assay. For most patients, genomic DNA was isolated using the Qiagen DNeasy Blood and Tissue Kit and was shipped frozen to Adaptive Biotechnologies for TCR sequencing. For most patients, genomic DNA was subjected to high-throughput TCR-beta CDR3 sequencing by Adaptive Biotechnologies. From the authors' description of their analysis: Adaptive's ImmunoSEQ software supplied the TCR sequencing data for 18 patients, while MiXCR and VDJtools were used to process a few other patients. To correct CD4 versus CD8 sorting errors, sequences present in both subsets at a frequency ratio below 5:1 were removed. CDR3 nucleotide sequences shared by donor and recipient were removed because the origin of these sequences could not be assigned. To count as alloreactive, a clone needed at least 2-fold expansion over unstimulated cells and a minimum CFSE-low frequency of 0.002% (template counts) or 0.001% (read counts). Clones detected in sequenced pre-transplant spleen, lymph node, or MLR CFSE-low populations of the donor or recipient were defined as mappable. The cumulative frequency of alloreactive clones was calculated as a percentage of all sequences, weighted by copy number. The source is immuneACCESS, and TCRdb retained only in-frame sequences with V and J called. Part of the clones is not carried over; for the studies checked, unresolved V genes explain less than half of this, and the remainder is unexplained. V, J and clone size derive from that table, while D and trimming were established from the DNA sequence. The sample table lists approximately 14,000 clones, 35% of them with a count of one. Jointly, the top ten make up 2.3% of the sample.

The rearranged segments are TRBV7-9 and TRBJ2-5, with TRBD2 matching 7 junction bases. Sequencing was performed on alloreactive CD8+ T cells from a mixed lymphocyte reaction culture, taken before intestinal transplant. The cell subset or site label on this specimen signifies: CFSE-low proliferating T cells sorted from approximately 6-day pre-transplant mixed lymphocyte reaction (GvH or HvG direction). The sequence came from a human patient who received an intestinal transplant. For the CDR3, the sequence is CASSLSGVESASGQETQYF. In nucleotide form, the sequence is TGTGCCAGCAGCCTTTCGGGTGTGGAGAGCGCTAGCGGTCAAGAGACCCAGTACTTC.